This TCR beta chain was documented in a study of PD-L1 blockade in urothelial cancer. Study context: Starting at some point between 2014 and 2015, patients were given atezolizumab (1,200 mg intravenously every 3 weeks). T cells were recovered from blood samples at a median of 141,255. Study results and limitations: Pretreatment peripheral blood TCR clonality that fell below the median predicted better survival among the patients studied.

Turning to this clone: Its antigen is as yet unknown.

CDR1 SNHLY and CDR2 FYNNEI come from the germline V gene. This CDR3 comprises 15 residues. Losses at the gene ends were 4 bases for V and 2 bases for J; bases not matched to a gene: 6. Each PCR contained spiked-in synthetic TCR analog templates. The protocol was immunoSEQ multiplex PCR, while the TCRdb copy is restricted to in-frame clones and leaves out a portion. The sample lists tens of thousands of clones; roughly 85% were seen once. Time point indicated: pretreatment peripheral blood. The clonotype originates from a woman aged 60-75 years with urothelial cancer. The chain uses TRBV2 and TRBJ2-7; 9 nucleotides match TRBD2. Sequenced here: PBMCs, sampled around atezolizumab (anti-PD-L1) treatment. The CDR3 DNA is TGTGCCAGCAGTGGAGGGCTAGCGGGGACCTACGAGCAGTACTTC. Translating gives CASSGGLAGTYEQYF.